The 9 T cell receptor beta chains below all came from one sample that was sequenced in a study of PD-1 blockade in classical Hodgkin lymphoma. Sequencing was performed with immunoSEQ multiplex PCR; in TCRdb, only in-frame clones are kept and a portion is missing. Of under 60,000 clones listed, around 75% are singletons. Autologous stem cell transplantation was followed by relapse in every patient, and brentuximab vedotin exposure varied. The source was peripheral blood mononuclear cells (PBMCs), collected before the second cycle of nivolumab. These TCRs come from a human donor with classical Hodgkin lymphoma.

This clone turned up a few times. The V gene is TRBV5-1, the J gene TRBJ2-3, with TRBD1 identical over 8 bases. The CDR3 runs to 15 residues. With V trimmed by 4 bases and J by 2 bases, 6 bases remained unmatched. Germline V CDR1 and CDR2: SGHRS, YFSETQ. CDR3 nucleotide sequence: TGCGCCAGCAGCCTTAGGGGACAGGACACAGATACGCAGTATTTT. Translating it yields CASSLRGQDTDTQYF.

In this sample, this clone turned up a few times. This chain connects TRBV4-1 to TRBJ2-5; D perhaps matches TRBD1 (7 bases). Deletions cut 1 base from V and 5 bases from J, with 26 bases between. Germline lookup yields CDR1 MGHRA and CDR2 YSYEKL. The CDR3 loop spans 19 amino acids. The CDR3: CASSQATVRAGGGLETQYF. In DNA, the CDR3 is TGCGCCAGCAGCCAAGCCACAGTACGGGCAGGGGGAGGCTTGGAGACCCAGTACTTC.

In DNA form, the CDR3 reads TGTGCCAGCAGTTCATCCTGGGGACTAGACCTAGATACGCAGTATTTT. It specifies CASSSSWGLDLDTQYF. The rearrangement uses TRBV28 and TRBJ2-3; 8 nucleotides match TRBD2. J lost 5 bases, V lost 4 bases, and 11 bases had no gene match. This CDR3 region has 16 residues. The germline V gene has CDR1 MDHEN and CDR2 SYDVKM.

The gene calls are TRBV5-6 and TRBJ1-5; 7 nucleotides align to TRBD1. The CDR3 has 16 residues. The V gene end was trimmed by 1 base and the J gene end by 4 bases; junction bases not matched to a gene: 8. Germline CDR1 reads SGHDT; CDR2 reads YYEEEE. The CDR3 loop reads CASSLSPGQLNQPQHF. The CDR3 DNA follows: TGTGCCAGCAGCTTGTCCCCGGGACAGCTAAATCAGCCCCAGCATTTT.

The V call is TRBV6-1, the J call TRBJ2-1, with a weak D call TRBD1 (6 bases). Trimming took 9 bases from V and 6 from J, leaving 15 bases between them. Germline assignment: CDR1 MNHNS and CDR2 SASEGT. This CDR3 spans 13 amino acids. The CDR3 bases are TGTGCCAGTCTGGGGCCAGGGGTCAATGAGCAGTTCTTC. The encoded protein is CASLGPGVNEQFF.

This clone was counted only a few times. The V gene is TRBV27, the J gene TRBJ1-5, with a tentative D call TRBD1 (6 bases). This CDR3 comprises 16 residues. The V end was cut by 5 bases, the J end by 1 base, with 15 bases between. The germline gives CDR1 MNHEY, CDR2 SMNVEV (reference sequence). CDR3 loop: CASSPLRGGSNQPQHF. The CDR3 DNA sequence: TGTGCCAGCAGTCCCCTTAGGGGGGGGAGCAATCAGCCCCAGCATTTT.

The rearrangement uses TRBV6-4 and TRBJ2-2, with 14 bases aligning to TRBD2. The CDR3 spans 17 residues. J was trimmed by 1 base and V by 3 bases; bases with no gene match: 1. CDR1 is MRHNA and CDR2 is SNTAGT in the germline V gene. This chain's CDR3 is CASSEGTSGGNTGELFF. CDR3 DNA sequence: TGTGCCAGCAGTGAGGGGACTAGCGGGGGGAACACCGGGGAGCTGTTTTTT.

This clone was observed a handful of times. The chain has TRBV6-6 and TRBJ2-5; 8 nucleotides agree with TRBD1. This CDR3 has 12 residues. Germline CDR1 reads MNHNY; CDR2 reads SVGAGI (reference sequence). Trimming cost V 10 bases and J 5 bases; bases outside gene matches: 6. The CDR3 region has the DNA TGTGCCACCAGGGGGCTGGGGGAGACCCAGTACTTC. Amino acid sequence: CATRGLGETQYF.

This sequence joins TRBV30 and TRBJ2-1, with D unclear. V lost 2 bases and J 7 bases, leaving 6 bases between the germline ends. The CDR3 is 11 residues long. CDR1 and CDR2 (germline): GTSNPN, SVGIG (reference sequence). The CDR3 spells CAWSRGNEQFF. DNA for the CDR3: TGTGCCTGGAGTCGTGGGAATGAGCAGTTCTTC. Based on the CDR3 plus reference TRBV30 and TRBJ2-1, the full variable domain is SQTIHQWPATLVQPVGSPLSLECTVEGTSNPNLYWYRQAAGRGLQLLFYSVGIGQISSEVPQNLSASRPQDRQFILSSKKLLLSDSGFYLCAWSRGNEQFFGPGTRLTVL.